This TCR beta chain is from a study of spatial heterogeneity in lung cancer. Study in general: The count of detected beta-chain sequences consistently exceeded that of alpha-chain sequences. Study outcomes and limitations: There were more appearances of ubiquitous expanded tumor TCRs in blood at resection than at follow-up.

Time point of the sample: sample taken at primary tumor resection. Material for sequencing was whole RNA from tumor, nontumor lung or frozen PBMC, left unsorted. The donor group consisted of around 70 patients who had untreated, early-stage non-small cell lung cancer. This clonotype occurred a few times. Its cognate antigen is unknown. Germline V gene data show CDR1 as MGHRA and CDR2 as YSYEKL. The V gene lost 1 base and the J gene lost 5 bases, with 18 bases spanning the gap. The CDR3 is 16 residues long. TCRdb reprocessed the 5' RACE reads with MiXCR, giving one entry per CDR3 protein. The profile shows more than 65,000 distinct CDR3 sequences, roughly 12% of them singletons.

The receptor was isolated from a male donor with early-stage non-small cell lung cancer. Sequenced material: PBMCs, taken at surgery. The V and J genes are TRBV4-1 and TRBJ2-7; tentatively, D is TRBD2 (5 bases). This chain's CDR3 is CASSQAGEVPRNEQYF. The CDR3 region has the DNA TGCGCCAGCAGCCAAGCCGGGGAAGTACCTAGGAACGAGCAGTACTTC.